Reported below is one TCR beta chain. No antigen is known for it. Having been cultured for roughly 11 days, the cells underwent CD4+ T cell isolation. Every participant took two doses of the BNT162b2 or mRNA-1273 vaccine. No vaccinee had earlier SARS-CoV-2 infection, and nucleocapsid antibodies were negative. The data belong to a study of vaccination effects on CD4 cells after COVID-19. Assay: immunoSEQ multiplex PCR; the TCRdb copy retains only in-frame clones and omits some. The profile shows 45,000 to 60,000 clones, under 80% of them singletons. The starting material was CD4+ T cells from PBMCs cultured without peptide, obtained after COVID-19 vaccination. This clonotype was obtained from a human donor who received a COVID-19 vaccine.

CDR3 sequence (DNA): TGTGCCAGCAGCCAAGGGCGGGGGGCCTACGAGCAGTACTTC. The encoded protein is CASSQGRGAYEQYF. This chain uses TRBV3-1 (or the pseudogene TRBV3-2) with TRBJ2-7; 8 nucleotides line up with TRBD2. Trimming cost V 1 base and J 2 bases; bases outside gene matches: 1. The CDR3 is made up of 14 amino acids. Germline V gives CDR1 LGHDT, CDR2 YNNKEL (reference sequence).